Reported below is one T cell receptor beta chain. This clone was picked up a small number of times. Its specific antigen is unknown. There are no base qualities to consult, and no much larger clone falls within one base. The data were taken from a study of metastatic and nonmetastatic thyroid tumors (TCRdb year 2020). Looking at the study overall: Repertoires from peripheral blood and from tumor or nodule tissue samples of malignant and benign thyroid patients were compared. Points the paper makes about the study in general: TCR beta diversity was reported as significantly higher in malignant tumors than in benign nodules, in both blood and tumor samples.

Before undergoing thyroid surgery, none of the patients had been given any kind of treatment. The study retrospectively analysed patient clinical samples collected from about 2012 to 2019 using T-cell receptor beta sequencing. Library prep was done by PCR. The data were produced on an Illumina HiSeq 4000. High-throughput sequencing was used to profile the TCR beta-chain CDR3 region of each patient. The authors' pipeline ran thus. CDR3 differences across clinicopathological groups were used to build a classifier for discriminating distant-metastatic papillary thyroid cancer patients. Repertoire diversity was assessed with the Shannon index, and tumor-blood repertoire similarity with the Morisita-Horn index. The public sequencing data were trimmed at Q25 with fastp and processed into clonotypes with MiXCR by TCRdb, which kept only in-frame beta chains. For this entry, the V and J calls and clone size follow TCRdb and not the study's own pipeline. This sample comprises about 20,000 clones, 23% of them detected only once. Together, the top ten hold 65% to 75% of the sample.

The source material was blood. The sequence was collected from a male donor with papillary thyroid cancer or a benign thyroid nodule (not recorded which). Some clones in this sample may be carry-over from other donors' samples.

The base sequence is TGTGCCAGCAGTTCCCCTACTAGCGGGAGCATCAATGAGCAGTTCTTC. Translated, this gives CASSSPTSGSINEQFF. The sequence joins TRBV6-5 to TRBJ2-1, and 11 junctional nucleotides match TRBD2. Trimming leaves V shorter by 4 bases and J shorter by 6 bases, with the junction holding 8 bases beyond the gene matches. CDR1 and CDR2 are read off the germline V gene as MNHEY and SVGAGI. There are 16 amino acids in the CDR3, from cysteine to phenylalanine inclusive. Solely the CDR3 DNA is kept, with 48 bases framed from the first base.